A selection of T cell receptor beta chains follows, all from one sample in a study of cytomegalovirus exposure and HLA in healthy donors. Generated by immunoSEQ multiplex PCR, the TCRdb table keeps only in-frame clones and is missing some. The sample has 100,000 to 150,000 clones; 74% are singletons. Sequenced: PBMCs. These receptors were collected from a man aged 35-49 years in good health and CMV-seropositive. CDR3s include the opening cysteine and the closing phenylalanine or tryptophan. D genes are given only for firm matches. For some rows the clone size is stated as once, few or many, or as a class when expanded; others skip it.

j_call cdr3_length d_call v_call clone_size cdr3_nt cdr3_aa
TRBJ2-7 16 - TRBV6-5 - TGTGCCAGCAGTTACTCGATGCAGGGACTTGGGTACGAGCAGTACTTC CASSYSMQGLGYEQYF
TRBJ2-5 14 TRBD1 TRBV5-1 - TGCGCCAGCAGCTTGGAAGGGGGCGAGGGGACCCAGTACTTC CASSLEGGEGTQYF
TRBJ1-4 15 - TRBV6-1 - TGTGCCAGCAGTACCTACGGGATCCAAGGCGAAAAACTGTTTTTT CASSTYGIQGEKLFF
TRBJ2-7 14 - TRBV5-5 - TGTGCCAGCAGCTTCCTACTAGCCGCCTACGAGCAGTACTTC CASSFLLAAYEQYF
TRBJ1-2 15 TRBD1 TRBV6-1 - TGTGCCAGCAGTGTTGTGTCCGCGGACAGGGATGGCTACACCTTC CASSVVSADRDGYTF
TRBJ2-1 14 - TRBV9 - TGTGCCAGCAGACCGGACAAGGCCTACAATGAGCAGTTCTTC CASRPDKAYNEQFF
TRBJ1-1 15 TRBD1 TRBV11-3 - TGTGCCAGCAGCTTAGGAGGCAGGGGGGACACTGAAGCTTTCTTT CASSLGGRGDTEAFF
TRBJ2-3 14 TRBD1 TRBV11-3 - TGTGCCAGCAGCTCGACAGGGGCCACAGATACGCAGTATTTT CASSSTGATDTQYF
TRBJ1-4 13 TRBD1 TRBV4-1 - TGCGCCAGCAGCCAAGTACAGGGGGAAAAACTGTTTTTT CASSQVQGEKLFF
TRBJ1-6 13 TRBD1 TRBV5-1 few TGCGCCAGTACCGGGACAGACAATTCACCCCTCCACTTT CASTGTDNSPLHF
TRBJ2-1 13 TRBD1 TRBV29-1 - TGCAGCGTATCGGGACAGGGGTACAATGAGCAGTTCTTC CSVSGQGYNEQFF
TRBJ2-3 14 - TRBV13 - TGTGCCAGCAGCTTAAAACTAGCCCCAGATACGCAGTATTTT CASSLKLAPDTQYF
TRBJ2-4 15 TRBD1 TRBV7-2 - TGTGCCAGCAGCTTGACGGGACAGTTAGGAAACATTCAGTACTTC CASSLTGQLGNIQYF
TRBJ2-1 16 TRBD2 TRBV14 few TGTGCCAGCAGCGACCCCAGGGCGGGCGGGGGCAATGAGCAGTTCTTC CASSDPRAGGGNEQFF
TRBJ2-5 14 TRBD2 TRBV5-1 few TGCGCCAGCAGCTCCCAGACTAGCGGGGAGACCCAGTACTTC CASSSQTSGETQYF
TRBJ2-7 17 TRBD1 TRBV27 - TGTGCCAGCAGTTTGCGTGTCGACAGGGGGCCGCCGTACGAGCAGTACTTC CASSLRVDRGPPYEQYF
TRBJ1-3 16 TRBD1 TRBV5-1 - TGCGCCAGCAGCTCCCGACAGGGGGCTTGGGGAAACACCATATATTTT CASSSRQGAWGNTIYF
TRBJ2-3 16 - TRBV7-2 few TGTGCCAGCAGCTTCACAGGGCGGCAAAGCACAGATACGCAGTATTTT CASSFTGRQSTDTQYF
TRBJ2-5 15 TRBD2 TRBV7-9 - TGTGCCAGCAGCTTGGGACCAGCGGGAGAAGAGACCCAGTACTTC CASSLGPAGEETQYF
TRBJ2-7 16 TRBD2 TRBV7-9 - TGTGCCAGCAGCTTAGTCCTGGGACTAGCGGGGTACGAGCAGTACTTC CASSLVLGLAGYEQYF
TRBJ1-1 11 - TRBV2 few TGTGCCAGCAGCTCAGTCACTGAAGCTTTCTTT CASSSVTEAFF
TRBJ2-7 18 - TRBV4-2 - TGTGCCAGCAGCCAAGAACCCAGGTCCGGGAGCGGTAGCTACGAGCAGTACTTC CASSQEPRSGSGSYEQYF
TRBJ1-1 14 - TRBV7-3 - TGTGCCAGCAGCTTAAGGGGCAGGAGCACTGAAGCTTTCTTT CASSLRGRSTEAFF
TRBJ2-2 17 - TRBV27 - TGTGCCAGCAGTTTATATCCACGGGGGGCCGGGGCCGGGGAGCTGTTTTTT CASSLYPRGAGAGELFF
TRBJ2-2 14 TRBD2 TRBV4-1 - TGCGCCAGCAGCCATCCGGGGGGGGCCGGGGAGCTGTTTTTT CASSHPGGAGELFF
TRBJ2-7 13 TRBD1 TRBV11-3 - TGTGCCAGCAGCCAAGACAGGGTTGGCGAGCAGTACTTC CASSQDRVGEQYF